This passage covers 21 T cell receptor beta chains from one sample sequenced in a study of identical twins. TCRdb itself ran the 5' RACE reads through MiXCR, one entry per CDR3 protein. In the table there are roughly 710,000 distinct CDR3 sequences, around 6% of which are singletons. The sample comprised naive T cells sorted from blood. The origin of the receptors is a man younger than 35 in good health.

The V and J genes are TRBV29-1 and TRBJ1-1; D unresolved. With 2 bases removed from V and 0 bases from J, the gap between germline ends came to 7 bases. The CDR3 covers 13 residues. The germline V gene has CDR1 SQVTM and CDR2 ANQGSEA. This CDR3 is CSVESEMNTEAFF. The CDR3 DNA follows: TGCAGCGTTGAATCCGAAATGAACACTGAAGCTTTCTTT.

Turning to this clonotype: The conserved final phenylalanine or tryptophan is absent from the CDR3, which likely points to a read error. The chain carries TRBV6-4 and TRBJ2-1, with no clear D. Germline V CDR1 and CDR2: MRHNA, SNTAGT. The CDR3 totals 12 residues. V dropped 2 bases and J dropped 4 bases, with 3 bases sitting between them. The CDR3 DNA reads as TGTGCCAGCAGTGACACTTACAATGAGCAGTTCTGC. Protein sequence: CASSDTYNEQFC.

In its sample, this clonotype was seen many times. This chain uses TRBV6-6 with TRBJ2-1; 8 bases match TRBD1. The CDR3 spans 13 residues. CDR1 and CDR2 from the germline V gene are MNHNY and SVGAGI (reference sequence). After removal of 11 bases from V and 4 bases from J, the junction contained 7 bases not matched to a gene. This CDR3 is CAARQGLYNEQFF. The CDR3 bases are TGTGCCGCCAGACAGGGGCTGTACAATGAGCAGTTCTTC.

This clonotype was found a few times. The chain employs TRBV7-8 and TRBJ1-1; 7 bases match TRBD1. The CDR3 is 14 amino acids. The V gene's germline CDR1 is SGHVS and CDR2 FQNEAQ. The V segment lost 6 bases and the J segment 7 bases; nucleotides outside the gene matches: 11. The CDR3 loop reads CASSSGTEYNEAFF. CDR3 DNA: TGTGCCAGCAGTTCCGGGACAGAATATAATGAAGCTTTCTTT.

This clonotype was recorded at least ten times. V usage is TRBV20-1 and J usage is TRBJ2-1; TRBD1 aligns across 9 bases. Germline V gives CDR1 DFQATT, CDR2 SNEGSKA (reference sequence). J gave up 9 bases and V 0 bases, and 9 bases lay outside the gene matches. This CDR3 is 15 amino acids long. CDR3 bases: TGCAGTGCTAGAGACCGGGACAGGGATTTGGGTGAGCAGTTCTTC. Its translation: CSARDRDRDLGEQFF.

This clonotype appeared many times. The gene calls are TRBV5-6 and TRBJ1-5; possibly TRBD1 for D (5 bases). Trimming took off 1 base at V and 3 bases at J, with 14 bases between the two ends. The CDR3 is 16 amino acids. Germline CDR1 is SGHDT and CDR2 is YYEEEE. The CDR3 nucleotides read TGTGCCAGCAGCTTGAGGGGACCCTCCCTCAATCAGCCCCAGCATTTT. Translated: CASSLRGPSLNQPQHF.

The table lists this clonotype with many counts. This chain connects TRBV6-2 or TRBV6-3 to TRBJ2-2, with TRBD1 as a possible D gene (6 bases). V was cut by 4 bases and J by 3 bases, with 18 bases left in between. CDR1 MNHEY and CDR2 SVGEGT come from the germline V gene. The CDR3 consists of 17 residues. CDR3 residues: CASSSPLDSPDTGELFF. Written as DNA, the CDR3 is TGTGCCAGCAGTTCCCCCCTGGACAGTCCGGACACCGGGGAGCTGTTTTTT.

The DNA for the CDR3 is TGTGCCTGGAGTACGGGGGGAATTAATGAAAAACTGTTTTTT. Its protein is CAWSTGGINEKLFF. This sequence joins TRBV30 and TRBJ1-4; perhaps TRBD1 as D (5 bases). From germline, CDR1 is GTSNPN and CDR2 SVGIG (reference sequence). This CDR3 has 14 amino acids. Trimming took 2 bases from V and 4 from J, leaving 11 bases between them.

This clonotype has just a few counts. The genes are TRBV12-3 or TRBV12-4 and TRBJ1-5, with TRBD1 matching over 9 bases. V shed 6 bases and J 7 bases; nucleotides not matched to a gene: 13. The CDR3 spans 16 residues. The CDR3 sequence is CASSTTLGQGNQPQHF. CDR3 DNA: TGTGCCAGCAGCACTACCTTGGGACAGGGTAACCAGCCCCAGCATTTT.

In its sample, this clonotype was seen a few times. The J gene is TRBJ2-3, the V gene TRBV5-5; 11 bases line up with TRBD2. The CDR3 runs to 16 residues. The V segment lost 4 bases and the J segment 4 bases; nucleotides outside the gene matches: 8. Germline values: CDR1 SGHKS, CDR2 YYEKEE (reference sequence). The CDR3 DNA follows: TGTGCCAGCAGCAAAGCACTAGCGGGAGCACCAGATACGCAGTATTTT. It codes for CASSKALAGAPDTQYF.

This clonotype was found many times. The chain joins TRBV4-1 to TRBJ2-1, with 14 positions matching TRBD2. The CDR3 spans 18 residues. Unmatched junction bases numbered 4, after V lost 2 bases and J lost 1 base. Germline V CDR1 and CDR2: MGHRA, YSYEKL. The CDR3 spells CASSQRGLAGVSYNEQFF. The CDR3 nucleotides read TGCGCCAGCAGCCAAAGGGGACTAGCGGGAGTATCCTACAATGAGCAGTTCTTC.

This clonotype has a count of ten or more. The rearrangement uses TRBV25-1 and TRBJ2-4; 9 bases line up with TRBD1. The ends lost 4 bases at V and 10 bases at J; junction bases unmatched: 11. Germline V gives CDR1 MGHDK, CDR2 SYGVNS. The CDR3 is made up of 15 amino acids. The CDR3, as DNA: TGTGCCAGCAGTGCGCCGGGACAGGGCCTAAAAATTCAGTACTTC. Encoded protein: CASSAPGQGLKIQYF.

Concerning this clonotype itself: With a much larger clone just one base away, this may be a read error. The chain combines TRBV29-1 with TRBJ2-1; D call uncertain. CDR1 and CDR2 from the germline V gene are SQVTM and ANQGSEA. The CDR3 loop spans 12 amino acids. The CDR3 DNA follows: TGCAGCGTTGAAGGGCTCTCCAATGAGCAGATCTTC. It yields the protein CSVEGLSNEQIF.

The table lists this clonotype with many counts. The chain joins TRBV11-2 to TRBJ2-3; 7 nucleotides agree with TRBD2. After removal of 4 bases from V and 6 bases from J, the junction contained 10 bases not matched to a gene. CDR1 SGHAT and CDR2 FQNNGV come from the germline V gene. This CDR3 comprises 15 residues. This chain's CDR3 is CASSSPPTSRDTQYF. As DNA, the CDR3 is TGTGCCAGCAGCTCACCCCCGACTAGCAGGGATACGCAGTATTTT.

V and J are TRBV3-1 and TRBJ2-2, with D hard to call. The CDR3 sequence is 16 residues long. Germline CDR1 reads LGHDT; CDR2 reads YNNKEL (reference sequence). V lost 1 base, J lost 4 bases, and 13 bases lay in between. The CDR3 DNA is TGTGCCAGCAGCCAAGCGTTTAGCTGGAGCACCGGGGAGCTGTTTTTT. Its translation is CASSQAFSWSTGELFF.

V and J are TRBV5-1 and TRBJ2-5; D not certain. The V end lost 4 bases, the J end lost 1 base, and 11 bases lay between the germline ends. CDR3 length equals 14 residues. The germline CDR1 and CDR2 sequences are SGHRS and YFSETQ. The CDR3 reads CASSPTGSQETQYF. The CDR3 DNA sequence: TGCGCCAGCAGCCCTACGGGTAGCCAAGAGACCCAGTACTTC.

This clonotype came up a few times. V is TRBV12-3 or TRBV12-4 and J is TRBJ1-6; the D is unclear. This CDR3 region has 14 residues. The V gene lost 6 bases and the J gene lost 7 bases, with 13 bases spanning the gap. Here the CDR3 reads CASSPGRRNSPLHF. CDR3 nucleotide sequence: TGTGCCAGCAGCCCAGGTCGGAGAAATTCACCCCTCCACTTT.

There are many counts of this clonotype. V is TRBV6-1 and J is TRBJ2-5, with TRBD1 matching over 7 bases. Per germline, CDR1 MNHNS and CDR2 SASEGT. The V and J ends lost 11 bases and 4 bases, in that order; junction bases with no gene match: 10. The CDR3 is made up of 13 amino acids. CDR3 nucleotides: TGTGCCTCCCGACGGACAGGTCCAGAGACCCAGTACTTC. Amino acid sequence: CASRRTGPETQYF.

This clonotype has more than one count but fewer than ten. The V gene is TRBV7-2, the J gene TRBJ1-5; possible D gene TRBD1, 6 bases. Germline V gives CDR1 SGHTA, CDR2 FQGNSA. The CDR3 is made up of 16 amino acids. The V gene lost 1 base and the J gene lost 5 bases, with 15 bases spanning the gap. CDR3 bases: TGTGCCAGCAGCTTAGTTGGGGGGCAGATCTATCAGCCCCAGCATTTT. This encodes CASSLVGGQIYQPQHF.

The chain couples TRBV3-1 to TRBJ2-7; 9 bases map to TRBD2. Per germline, CDR1 LGHDT and CDR2 YNNKEL (reference sequence). The junction had 7 bases not matched to a gene; V was cut back by 7 bases and J by 3 bases. The CDR3 covers 14 residues. This CDR3 is CASTETSGHYEQYF. The CDR3 nucleotides read TGTGCCAGCACGGAGACTAGCGGCCACTACGAGCAGTACTTC.

This clonotype has ten or more counts. This chain connects TRBV11-2 to TRBJ2-4; TRBD1 matches 10 bases. Germline V gives CDR1 SGHAT, CDR2 FQNNGV. Losses at the gene ends were 1 base for V and 8 bases for J; bases not matched to a gene: 20. This CDR3 comprises 20 residues. The CDR3 loop is CASSLGVGTGVTSRRDIQYF. The DNA for the CDR3 is TGTGCCAGCAGCTTAGGGGTGGGGACAGGGGTTACTAGCAGGAGGGACATTCAGTACTTC.